This T cell receptor beta chain is from a study of T cells after yellow fever vaccination. On the study more broadly: Each low-cell-number fraction was prepared by means of SMART-Seq v4 Ultra Low Input. Study conclusions and caveats: A weaker secondary response peaked on day 5, the primary on day 15.

The CDR3 spans 16 residues. The V and J ends lost 4 bases and 0 bases, in that order; junction bases with no gene match: 2. CDR1 SGHVS and CDR2 FNYEAQ come from the germline V gene. This clonotype was seen more than once but under ten times. Its antigen is unidentified. The 5'RACE template-switching step produced TCR cDNA and added a universal primer site and UMIs. TCRdb independently ran MiXCR on the 5' RACE reads; one entry per CDR3 protein. This table holds 95,000 to 100,000 distinct CDR3 sequences, 4.5% to 6% found once. The source of this sequence is a man in his late teens or twenties who received the YFV17D yellow fever vaccine. Source: CD8+ T cells sorted from PBMCs, taken 10 days after the yellow fever booster vaccination. This rearrangement joins TRBV7-6 to TRBJ2-3; 12 bases line up with TRBD2. The CDR3 region has the DNA TGTGCCAGCAGCTGGACTAGCGGGGAGAGCACAGATACGCAGTATTTT. Protein product: CASSWTSGESTDTQYF. Using reference TRBV7-6 and TRBJ2-3 for the parts outside the CDR3, the full variable domain is GAGVSQSPRYKVTKRGQDVALRCDPISGHVSLYWYRQALGQGPEFLTYFNYEAQQDKSGLPNDRFSAERPEGSISTLTIQRTEQRDSAMYRCASSWTSGESTDTQYFGPGTRLTVL.